The present T cell receptor (beta chain) was sequenced within a study of shared clonotypes between healthy human individuals. Study observations and caveats: Non-shared clonotypes were found to have lower generation probabilities than the clonotypes that were shared by all four of the sorted-subset donors. Only blood was sampled, and tissue TCR repertoires likely differ from blood ones.

The sorted-subset replicate PCRs were given 200 ng DNA, which is some 29,000 T cell genomes. Sequenced by immunoSEQ multiplex PCR; TCRdb stores in-frame clones only, minus some. The profile shows about 820,000 clones, almost 95% of them singletons. Naive CD8 populations comprised CD45RO-negative cells positively selected for CCR7, excluding terminally differentiated effector memory CD45RA+ cells. This clone has just one count. The antigen remains undetermined. This TCR was sampled from a man aged 30-40 years in good health. The specimen was naive CD8+ T cells sorted from blood.

The CDR3 nucleotides are TGCGCCAGCAGCCCTATAAGCGGGCGAACCGGGACTAGCGGCTACAATGAGCAGTTCTTC. Its protein product is CASSPISGRTGTSGYNEQFF. The rearrangement uses TRBV4-1 and TRBJ2-1; 11 nucleotides agree with TRBD2. V was pared by 4 bases and J by 3 bases, with 17 bases of the junction left unmatched. The CDR3 is 20 amino acids. The germline V gene encodes CDR1 MGHRA and CDR2 YSYEKL.